This entry lists 29 T cell receptor beta chains sequenced from one sample in a study of cytomegalovirus exposure and HLA in healthy donors (dated by TCRdb to about 2017). Libraries were built with the immunoSEQ multiplex PCR assay. For the multiplex PCR, a mixture combining 60 forward primers for TCR Vbeta segments and 13 reverse primers for TCR Jbeta segments was used. Sourced from immuneACCESS, this table was stored by TCRdb with only in-frame sequences that have V and J called. A share of the clones is absent; for the studies checked, an unresolved V gene accounts for under half, and the remainder has no known explanation. The sample includes about 150,000 clones, with 8.9% observed a single time. The top ten constitute approximately 7.5% of the sample. The sample consisted of PBMCs. The source of these receptors is a woman between 40 and 55 years old in good health and CMV-seropositive.

A few counts support this clone. This chain joins TRBV2 and TRBJ2-2; maybe TRBD1 (6 bases). CDR1 SNHLY and CDR2 FYNNEI come from the germline V gene. This CDR3 has 15 amino acids. Trimming pared 1 base from V and 7 bases from J, leaving 13 bases between. In DNA, the CDR3 is TGTGCCAGCAGTGAAGAGACAGGTCACAGCGGGGAGCTGTTTTTT. Amino acids: CASSEETGHSGELFF.

This clone was detected a few times. A read error may account for a junction end that differs from germline. The rearrangement links TRBV5-1 to TRBJ1-6; D gene ambiguous. CDR1 and CDR2 (germline): SGHRS, YFSETQ. CDR3 length: 12 residues. CDR3 residues: CASSLANSPLHF. As DNA, the CDR3 is TGTGCCAGCAGCTTGGCAAATTCACCCCTCCACTTT.

The DNA for the CDR3 is TGCGCCAGCAGCCAAGATCCGGACAGGGAAGCACCTTATTCACCCCTCCACTTT. As protein: CASSQDPDREAPYSPLHF. The chain carries TRBV4-1 and TRBJ1-6, with 8 bases identical to TRBD1. This CDR3 spans 18 amino acids. V dropped 0 bases and J dropped 8; count of bases not matched to a gene: 12. Germline values: CDR1 MGHRA, CDR2 YSYEKL.

This clone was counted between two and nine times. This chain connects TRBV6-1 to TRBJ1-5; D is possibly TRBD1 (6 bases). The CDR3 length is 14 residues. CDR1 is MNHNS and CDR2 is SASEGT in the germline V gene. Trimming stripped 7 bases from V and 6 bases from J, with 16 bases between. DNA for the CDR3: TGTGCCAGCACCTCGGTCAGGGGATTTCAGCCCCAGCATTTT. It yields the protein CASTSVRGFQPQHF.

This clone was counted only a few times. The chain links TRBV6-6 to TRBJ1-2; tentative D call: TRBD1 (6 bases). The CDR3 contains 16 residues. Germline V gene lookup returns CDR1 MNHNY and CDR2 SVGAGI (reference sequence). The germline V and J ends were trimmed by 7 bases and 0 bases, with 18 bases remaining between them. The CDR3 region is CASIILPGTSNYGYTF. DNA for the CDR3: TGTGCCAGCATTATCTTACCCGGGACATCTAACTATGGCTACACCTTC.

This clone was found once. V usage is TRBV15 and J usage is TRBJ2-1, with 11 bases fitting TRBD1. CDR1 is LNHNV, CDR2 YYDKDF, per germline (reference sequence). With V trimmed by 3 bases and J by 5 bases, 3 bases remained unmatched. This CDR3 has 15 residues. CDR3 region: CATSRGQGVNNEQFF. Written as DNA, the CDR3 is TGTGCCACCAGCAGGGGACAGGGGGTCAACAATGAGCAGTTCTTC.

This clone was observed a few times. The CDR3 sequence: CASSYTSGSNTGELFF. The DNA for the CDR3 is TGTGCCAGCAGTTACACTAGCGGTTCGAACACCGGGGAGCTGTTTTTT. V usage is TRBV11-2 and J usage is TRBJ2-2; TRBD2 matches at 8 bases. After removal of 6 bases from V and 0 bases from J, the junction contained 6 bases not matched to a gene. Germline assignment: CDR1 SGHAT and CDR2 FQNNGV. The CDR3 covers 16 residues.

This clone was seen a handful of times. The chain joins TRBV5-4 to TRBJ2-3; 11 bases line up with TRBD2. The CDR3 runs to 16 residues. V lost 5 bases to trimming and J lost 2 bases; unmatched junction nucleotides: 7. Germline CDR1 is SGHNT and CDR2 is YYREEE (reference sequence). The CDR3 DNA follows: TGTGCCAGCAGTGATAGACTAGCGGGGTTCACAGATACGCAGTATTTT. Translation: CASSDRLAGFTDTQYF.

This clone has a handful of counts. V gene TRBV4-1 combines with J gene TRBJ1-1; D is unclear. Germline V CDR1 and CDR2: MGHRA, YSYEKL. The CDR3 extends over 14 amino acids. The V end lost 5 bases, the J end lost 6 bases, and 16 bases lay between the germline ends. CDR3 DNA: TGCGCCAGCAGCGCCCCCGGCAGGAGGGCTGAAGCTTTCTTT. This sequence encodes CASSAPGRRAEAFF.

This clone was seen a handful of times. The chain couples TRBV29-1 to TRBJ1-1; D may be TRBD1 (6 bases). The V gene's germline CDR1 is SQVTM and CDR2 ANQGSEA. Trimming cost V 3 bases and J 0 bases, with 8 bases left between them. The CDR3 totals 13 residues. The CDR3 DNA reads as TGCAGCGTTGACGCAGGGGTGAACACTGAAGCTTTCTTT. Amino acid sequence: CSVDAGVNTEAFF.

The table lists this clone with a few counts. This sequence joins TRBV5-4 and TRBJ2-1, with D perhaps matching TRBD1 (5 bases). With 6 bases removed from V and 7 bases from J, the gap between germline ends came to 17 bases. Germline loops: CDR1 SGHNT, CDR2 YYREEE (reference sequence). There are 14 residues in the CDR3. CDR3 in amino acids: CASTAPGLGNEQFF. CDR3 nucleotides: TGTGCCAGCACCGCCCCAGGGCTGGGGAATGAGCAGTTCTTC.

This clone was seen a handful of times. The conserved phenylalanine or tryptophan is not found at the CDR3 terminus, so this likely reflects a read error. The limits of the CDR3 on the DNA are not certain, so only TCRdb's listed CDR3 is given. The chain uses TRBV25-1 and TRBJ1-1; the table's TRBD1 call for D was not verified on the DNA. The CDR3 sequence runs 11 residues, both termini included. From germline, CDR1 is MGHDK and CDR2 SYGVNS. The CDR3 spells CASSEVGQGVT.

This clone was seen only a few times. This chain links TRBV12-5 with TRBJ1-1, with D perhaps TRBD1 (6 bases). With 6 bases removed from V and 10 bases from J, the gap between germline ends came to 15 bases. The germline V gene encodes CDR1 LGHNT and CDR2 FRNRAP. CDR3 size: 12 residues. The CDR3, as DNA: TGTGCTAGTGGCTGGACAGCCTGGGGAGCTTTCTTT. Its protein product is CASGWTAWGAFF. Full variable domain (rest looked up from reference TRBV12-5 and TRBJ1-1): DARVTQTPRHKVTEMGQEVTMRCQPILGHNTVFWYRQTMMQGLELLAYFRNRAPLDDSGMPKDRFSAEMPDATLATLKIQPSEPRDSAVYFCASGWTAWGAFFGQGTRLTVV.

This clone was counted a few times. The chain couples TRBV6-6 to TRBJ1-4; 9 nucleotides line up with TRBD1. This CDR3 is built from 14 residues. CDR1 and CDR2 (germline): MNHNY, SVGAGI (reference sequence). Germline trimming cut 6 bases from V and 7 bases from J; bases unmatched to any gene: 6. As DNA, the CDR3 is TGTGCCAGCAGACAGGGGGCGCTTAGTGAAAAACTGTTTTTT. It encodes CASRQGALSEKLFF.

A few counts support this clone. The V gene is TRBV6-1, the J gene TRBJ1-4, with D possibly TRBD1 on 5 matching bases. This CDR3 region has 15 residues. Germline-derived CDR1 and CDR2 are MNHNS and SASEGT. Trimming left V 8 bases short and J 4 bases short, with 17 bases between. The CDR3 nucleotides read TGTGCCAGCGCCCGCCCAGGACAACGTAATGAAAAACTGTTTTTT. It translates to CASARPGQRNEKLFF.

This clone has a handful of counts. J is TRBJ2-7 and V is TRBV9; D is perhaps TRBD1 (6 bases). CDR1 SGDLS and CDR2 YYNGEE come from the germline V gene. The CDR3 extends over 12 amino acids. V lost 3 bases and J 4 bases, leaving 8 bases between the germline ends. CDR3 sequence: CASSATGYEQYF. In DNA form, the CDR3 reads TGTGCCAGCAGCGCGACAGGTTACGAGCAGTACTTC.

This clone was seen more than once but under ten times. This sequence joins TRBV2 and TRBJ2-5, with 7 bases fitting TRBD1. Germline CDR1 is SNHLY and CDR2 is FYNNEI. CDR3 length: 14 residues. V shed 7 bases, J shed 6 bases, and the junction held 11 bases outside the gene matches. The CDR3 sequence is CASTAEGARQTQYF. In nucleotides, the CDR3 is TGTGCCAGCACCGCTGAGGGGGCTCGGCAGACCCAGTACTTC.

The CDR3: CAISRDRDYGYTF. CDR3 bases: TGTGCCATCTCCCGGGACAGAGACTATGGCTACACCTTC. This sequence joins TRBV10-3 and TRBJ1-2; 7 bases line up with TRBD1. The CDR3 extends over 13 amino acids. Germline trimming cut 8 bases from V and 3 bases from J; bases unmatched to any gene: 6. Germline V gene sequence: CDR1 ENHRY, CDR2 SYGVKD.

This clone was observed a few times. The J gene is TRBJ2-6, the V gene TRBV7-3, with D unresolved. The ends were cut back, 5 bases at V and 0 bases at J, with 11 bases in the middle. The CDR3 sequence is 16 residues long. The germline CDR1 and CDR2 sequences are SGHTA and FQGTGA. The CDR3 DNA reads TGTGCCAGCAGCCCCCCCCCGGGCTCTGGGGCCAACGTCCTGACTTTC. Its translation: CASSPPPGSGANVLTF. Supplemented by reference TRBV7-3 and TRBJ2-6, the full variable domain reads GAGVSQTPSNKVTEKGKYVELRCDPISGHTALYWYRQSLGQGPEFLIYFQGTGAADDSGLPNDRFFAVRPEGSVSTLKIQRTERGDSAVYLCASSPPPGSGANVLTFGAGSRLTVL.

In this sample, this clone turned up a few times. This rearrangement joins TRBV5-4 to TRBJ1-1, with D tentatively TRBD1 (5 bases). CDR1 and CDR2 from the germline V gene are SGHNT and YYREEE (reference sequence). The CDR3 is 13 amino acids. V was cut by 4 bases and J by 4 bases, with 11 bases left in between. The CDR3 is CASSRTGGTEAFF. In nucleotides, the CDR3 is TGTGCCAGCAGCCGAACGGGGGGCACTGAAGCTTTCTTT.

This clone was observed a handful of times. The chain is built from TRBV5-6 and TRBJ1-2; D uncertain. Germline lookup yields CDR1 SGHDT and CDR2 YYEEEE. V lost 0 bases to trimming and J lost 4 bases, with 10 bases between them. This CDR3 spans 14 amino acids. CDR3 region: CASSLETAVYGYTF. CDR3 nucleotide sequence: TGTGCCAGCAGCTTGGAAACAGCCGTCTATGGCTACACCTTC.

This clone has just a few counts. The chain uses TRBV4-1 and TRBJ1-2, with a possible D match to TRBD1 (6 bases). Germline CDR1 is MGHRA and CDR2 is YSYEKL. V was trimmed by 4 bases and J by 8 bases, leaving 20 bases between them. The CDR3 spans 15 residues. The CDR3 loop reads CASSRVSGAGDGYTF. CDR3 in DNA: TGCGCCAGCAGCCGGGTCTCAGGGGCCGGAGACGGCTACACCTTC.

The chain carries TRBV9 and TRBJ1-2, with 7 bases fitting TRBD1. Germline lookup yields CDR1 SGDLS and CDR2 YYNGEE. This CDR3 has 17 amino acids. V lost 0 bases and J lost 2; bases outside the gene matches: 10. CDR3 protein: CASSVDPRQGLNYGYTF. The CDR3 DNA follows: TGTGCCAGCAGCGTAGATCCCCGACAGGGACTCAACTATGGCTACACCTTC.

This chain connects TRBV7-9 to TRBJ1-4; D gene uncertain. The CDR3 contains 13 residues. Germline lookup yields CDR1 SEHNR and CDR2 FQNEAQ (reference sequence). V was trimmed by 4 bases and J by 6 bases, leaving 9 bases between them. CDR3 amino acids: CASSSLLYEKLFF. In DNA, the CDR3 is TGTGCCAGCAGCTCTTTGTTGTATGAAAAACTGTTTTTT.

This clone was counted a few times. V usage is TRBV6-4 and J usage is TRBJ2-3; TRBD2 aligns across 7 bases. This CDR3 spans 15 amino acids. Germline V CDR1 and CDR2: MRHNA, SNTAGT. The junction had 4 bases not matched to a gene; V was cut back by 4 bases and J by 0 bases. The CDR3 DNA reads TGTGCCAGCAGTGTCCAGCGGGGCAGCACAGATACGCAGTATTTT. Its protein product is CASSVQRGSTDTQYF.

V is TRBV7-8 and J is TRBJ2-1; 8 bases map to TRBD2. This CDR3 has 16 residues. Per the germline V gene, CDR1 is SGHVS and CDR2 is FQNEAQ. The V gene end was trimmed by 1 base and the J gene end by 7 bases; junction bases not matched to a gene: 9. The CDR3 DNA reads as TGTGCCAGCAGCTTAGGAGCGGGGGCCCTACAGAATGAGCAGTTCTTC. It encodes CASSLGAGALQNEQFF.

This clone has only a few counts. The V gene is TRBV6-4, the J gene TRBJ1-1; D unclear. This CDR3 comprises 14 residues. Germline assignment: CDR1 MRHNA and CDR2 SNTAGT. V was cut by 7 bases and J by 0 bases, with 12 bases left in between. The CDR3 sequence: CASKRKEMNTEAFF. The CDR3 nucleotides are TGTGCCAGCAAGAGAAAAGAAATGAACACTGAAGCTTTCTTT.

Here the CDR3 reads CASSFGEGITGELFF. The CDR3 nucleotides are TGCGCCAGCAGCTTTGGGGAGGGAATCACCGGGGAGCTGTTTTTT. The chain links TRBV5-1 to TRBJ2-2, with 7 nucleotides matching TRBD2. V was pared by 2 bases and J by 4 bases, with 5 bases of the junction left unmatched. The CDR3 extends over 15 amino acids. Germline V CDR1 and CDR2: SGHRS, YFSETQ.

V is TRBV9 and J is TRBJ2-7; D gene uncertain. V lost 4 bases and J lost 0, with 11 bases in between. Germline CDR1 SGDLS, CDR2 YYNGEE. CDR3 size: 14 residues. CDR3 sequence: CASSPEVSSYEQYF. The CDR3 nucleotides read TGTGCCAGCAGCCCAGAGGTTAGCTCCTACGAGCAGTACTTC.